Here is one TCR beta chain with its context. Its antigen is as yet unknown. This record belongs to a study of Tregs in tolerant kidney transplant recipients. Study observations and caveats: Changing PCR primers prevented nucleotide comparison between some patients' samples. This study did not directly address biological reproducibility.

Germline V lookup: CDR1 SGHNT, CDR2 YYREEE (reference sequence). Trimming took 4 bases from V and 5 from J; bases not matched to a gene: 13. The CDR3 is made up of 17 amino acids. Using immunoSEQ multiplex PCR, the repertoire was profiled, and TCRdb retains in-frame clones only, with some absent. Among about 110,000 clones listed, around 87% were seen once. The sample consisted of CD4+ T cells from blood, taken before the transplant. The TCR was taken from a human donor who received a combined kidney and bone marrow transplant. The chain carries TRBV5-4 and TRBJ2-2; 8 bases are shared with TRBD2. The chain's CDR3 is CASSLGGAGGITGELFF. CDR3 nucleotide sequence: TGTGCCAGCAGCCTCGGAGGGGCGGGGGGCATTACCGGGGAGCTGTTTTTT.